This T cell receptor beta chain was sequenced for a study of cytomegalovirus exposure and HLA in healthy donors. The wider study: Early released data had 65 million to 100 million unique TCRs, all coming from HLA-typed donors. Findings and limits, study-wide: Within an earlier analysis, most TCR beta V segments proved productive either about 87% or about 30% of the time. As was reported, the classifier diagnosed cytomegalovirus status with high specificity and sensitivity. Most subjects' HLA-A and HLA-B alleles were reportedly predicted from TCR beta sequences.

PCR was performed using 60 Vbeta and 13 Jbeta primers. Clones were read by immunoSEQ multiplex PCR, and TCRdb kept only the in-frame ones, dropping some. The sample lists roughly 140,000 clones; 60% to 80% were seen once. Trimming at V came to 3 bases and at J to 4 bases, leaving 8 bases not matched to a gene. Germline V gene lookup returns CDR1 SGHRS and CDR2 YFSETQ. The CDR3 has 16 residues. A note on this clone: The antigen is undetermined.

This chain links TRBV5-1 with TRBJ2-2, with 8 bases identical to TRBD1. This sequence originates from a male donor in good health and CMV-seronegative. Specimen: PBMCs. The CDR3 DNA is TGCGCCAGCAGCTCGGACGGGACAGGTTTCACCGGGGAGCTGTTTTTT. It translates to CASSSDGTGFTGELFF. The full variable domain, with the rest looked up from reference TRBV5-1 and TRBJ2-2, is KAGVTQTPRYLIKTRGQQVTLSCSPISGHRSVSWYQQTPGQGLQFLFEYFSETQRNKGNFPGRFSGRQFSNSRSEMNVSTLELGDSALYLCASSSDGTGFTGELFFGEGSRLTVL.